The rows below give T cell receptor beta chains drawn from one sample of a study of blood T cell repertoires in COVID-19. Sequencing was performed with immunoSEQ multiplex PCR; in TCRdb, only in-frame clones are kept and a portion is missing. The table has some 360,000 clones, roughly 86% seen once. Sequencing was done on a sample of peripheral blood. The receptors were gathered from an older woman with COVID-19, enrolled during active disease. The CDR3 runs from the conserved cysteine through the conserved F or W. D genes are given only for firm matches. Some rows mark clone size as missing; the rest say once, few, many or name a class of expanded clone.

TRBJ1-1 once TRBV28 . TGTGCCGCGGGGAGGGGATACACTGAAGCTTTCTTT CAAGRGYTEAFF
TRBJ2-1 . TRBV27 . TGTGCCAGCAGTTCCTCGGACAGTCCCGTGCAGTTCTTC CASSSSDSPVQFF
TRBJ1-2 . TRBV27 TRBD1 TGTGCCAGCGCCTTGACAGGGAACTATGGCTACACCTTC CASALTGNYGYTF
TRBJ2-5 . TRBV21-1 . TGTGCTCCCTCCGGGTCGCAAGAGACCCAGTACTTC CAPSGSQETQYF
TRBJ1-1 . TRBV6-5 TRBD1 TGTGCCAGCAATCGAGGGGGCACGGACACTGAAGCTTTCTTT CASNRGGTDTEAFF
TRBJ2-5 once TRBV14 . TGTGCCAGCAGCCAACCCTGGGGATTAGGGGTAGAGACCCAGTACTTC CASSQPWGLGVETQYF
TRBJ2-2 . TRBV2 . TGTGCCAGCACCACAGGGTTGGCCGGGGAGCTGTTTTTT CASTTGLAGELFF
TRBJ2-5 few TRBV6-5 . TGTGCCAGCAGTCTCCTTGGGGAGGAGGAGACCCAGTACTTC CASSLLGEEETQYF
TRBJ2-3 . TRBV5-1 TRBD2 TGCGCCAGCAGCTTACTACTAGCGGGGGGACGGGATACGCAGTATTTT CASSLLLAGGRDTQYF
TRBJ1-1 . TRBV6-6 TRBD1 TGTGCCAGCAGAATACGACAGGGGGCCGGTACTGAAGCTTTCTTT CASRIRQGAGTEAFF
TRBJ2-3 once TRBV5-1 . TGCGCCAGCAGTTCTTTTGTAGCGGCAAGCACAGATACGCAGTATTTT CASSSFVAASTDTQYF
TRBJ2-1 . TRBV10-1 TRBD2 TGCGCCAGTTCGACCACCGGGACTAGCGTAAATGAGCAGTTCTTC CASSTTGTSVNEQFF
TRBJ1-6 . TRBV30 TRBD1 TGTGCCTGGAGGCTCACAGGGGGCGTAGCCTCACCCCTCCACTTT CAWRLTGGVASPLHF
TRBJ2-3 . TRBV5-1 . TGCGCCAGCAGCTTGGGGCAGGGGGGATCAGATACGCAGTATTTT CASSLGQGGSDTQYF
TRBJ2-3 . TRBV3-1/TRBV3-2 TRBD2 TGTGCCAGCAGCCGATACTCTCGGGCGACTAGCGGGGGCACAGATACGCAGTATTTT CASSRYSRATSGGTDTQYF
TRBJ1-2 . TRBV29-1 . TGCAGCGCCTCCCGGGGAGACCAGGTCTTTGGCTACACCTTC CSASRGDQVFGYTF
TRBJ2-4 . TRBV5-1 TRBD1 TGCGCCAGCATAGACAGGGGGATTGGTCAGTACTTC CASIDRGIGQYF
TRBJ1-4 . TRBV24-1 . TGTGCCACCAGTGATTCCCTCGATGAAAAACTGTTTTTT CATSDSLDEKLFF
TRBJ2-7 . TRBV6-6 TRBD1 TGTGCCAGCAGCCGACAGGGGACCCCTTCCTACGAGCAGTACTTC CASSRQGTPSYEQYF
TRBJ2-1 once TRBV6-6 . TGTGCCAGCAGTTACGAAGGGAGCTCCTACAATGAGCAGTTCTTC CASSYEGSSYNEQFF
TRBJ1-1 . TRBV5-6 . TGTGCCAGCAGCTTGCAGGGTGATACTGAAGCTTTCTTT CASSLQGDTEAFF
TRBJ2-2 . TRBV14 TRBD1 TGTGCCAGCAGCCAATTGGGGACAGGGGTCGGGGAGCTGTTTTTT CASSQLGTGVGELFF
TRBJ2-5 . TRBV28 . TGTGCCAGCACCGGGGTAGCGACGCGACAAGAGACCCAGTACTTC CASTGVATRQETQYF
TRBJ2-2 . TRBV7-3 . TGTGCCAGCAGCCGAACCCTTGGGGGGGGGCGCATCGGGGAGCTGTTTTTT CASSRTLGGGRIGELFF
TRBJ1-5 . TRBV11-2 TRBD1 TGTGCCAGCAGCTCAACAGGGGCAAATCAGCCCCAGCATTTT CASSSTGANQPQHF
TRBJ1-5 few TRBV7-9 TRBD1 TGTGCCAGCAGCTTAGCTACAGGGGGGCCCCAGCATTTT CASSLATGGPQHF
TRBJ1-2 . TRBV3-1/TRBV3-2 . TGTGCCAGCAGCCAAGGATCCGACAGTTACTATGGCTACACCTTC CASSQGSDSYYGYTF
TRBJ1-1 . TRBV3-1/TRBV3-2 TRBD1 TGTGCCAGCAGCCACTCGGACAGGGACACTGAAGCTTTCTTT CASSHSDRDTEAFF
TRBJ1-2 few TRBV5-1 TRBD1 TGCGCCAGCAGCTTGGGGGACAGGTCGGGTGGCTACACCTTC CASSLGDRSGGYTF
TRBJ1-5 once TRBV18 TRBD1 TGTGCCAGCTCACCACCACAGGGGAAAGGATATCAGCCCCAGCATTTT CASSPPQGKGYQPQHF
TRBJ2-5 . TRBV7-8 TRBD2 TGTGCCAGCAGCTTAGGGCCAGCGGGGGGCCAAGAGACCCAGTACTTC CASSLGPAGGQETQYF
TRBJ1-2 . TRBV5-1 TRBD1 TGCGCCAGCAGCTTGGGCCAGGGGGAGGGCTACACCTTC CASSLGQGEGYTF
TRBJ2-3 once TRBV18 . TGTGCCAGCTCACCCGGCAGGGCGACAGATACGCAGTATTTT CASSPGRATDTQYF
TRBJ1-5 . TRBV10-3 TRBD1 TGTGCCATCAGTGGGACAGGGAATCAGCCCCAGCATTTT CAISGTGNQPQHF
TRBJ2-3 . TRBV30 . TGTGCCTGGAGTAAGGCTAGCGTGGATACGCAGTATTTT CAWSKASVDTQYF
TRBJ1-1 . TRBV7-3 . TGTGCCAGCAGCTCCTTTAGTTACACTGAAGCTTTCTTT CASSSFSYTEAFF
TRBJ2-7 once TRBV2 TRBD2 TGTGCCAGCAGTGACCACGGGGGGTATATCGACGAGCAGTACTTC CASSDHGGYIDEQYF
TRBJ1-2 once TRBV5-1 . TGCGCCAGCAGCGCCACCGAGGGCTACACCTTC CASSATEGYTF
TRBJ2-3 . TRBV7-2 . TGTGCCAGCAGCCCTAGCACAGATACGCAGTATTTT CASSPSTDTQYF
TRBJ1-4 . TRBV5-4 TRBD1 TGTGCCAGCAGCTTAACAGGGGGAAGCGAAAAACTGTTTTTT CASSLTGGSEKLFF
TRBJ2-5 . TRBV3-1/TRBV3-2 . TGTGCCAGCAGCCATCCCCAGACTCACCTCCAAGAGACCCAGTACTTC CASSHPQTHLQETQYF
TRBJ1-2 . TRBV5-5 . TGTGCCAGCAGCTTCAGGGAAGGGGGCTACACCTTC CASSFREGGYTF
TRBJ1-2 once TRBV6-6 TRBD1 TGTGCCAGCAGTGACAGGGGCCCGAATACCTATGGCTACACCTTC CASSDRGPNTYGYTF
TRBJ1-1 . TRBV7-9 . TGTGCCAGCCAACTCGGTAGGGGCGGCACTGAAGCTTTCTTT CASQLGRGGTEAFF
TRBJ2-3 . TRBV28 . TGTGCCAGCAGTTTAGACCAGGGGGGTACAGATACGCAGTATTTT CASSLDQGGTDTQYF
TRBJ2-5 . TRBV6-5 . TGTGCCAGCAGTTACTCGCAGCAGGCCCAAGAGACCCAGTACTTC CASSYSQQAQETQYF
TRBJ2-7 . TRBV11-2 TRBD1 TGTGCCAGCAGCTTAGTCCAGGGGGCTACGAGAGAGCAGTACTTC CASSLVQGATREQYF
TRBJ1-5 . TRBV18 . TGTGCCAGCTCACCATTCCCCGAGGTTGGGAATCAGCCCCAGCATTTT CASSPFPEVGNQPQHF
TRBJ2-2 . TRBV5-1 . TGCGCCAGCAGCTTGGGGGCAGGGTCCGGGGAGCTGTTTTTT CASSLGAGSGELFF
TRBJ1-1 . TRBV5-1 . TGCGCCAGCAGCTCGAACGCCGGGGGTGGAACTGAAGCTTTCTTT CASSSNAGGGTEAFF
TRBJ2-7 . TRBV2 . TGTGCCAGCACGAGGGCAGGTCACTACGAGCAGTACTTC CASTRAGHYEQYF